The rows below give T cell receptor beta chains drawn from one sample of a study of blood T cell repertoires in COVID-19. This table comes from immunoSEQ multiplex PCR, and its TCRdb copy is limited to in-frame clones, with some not included. Of more than 90,000 clones in the sample, roughly nine tenths are singletons; the top ten hold 4% to 5%. The sample taken for sequencing was peripheral blood. The receptors come from a man between 40 and 49 years old with acute or convalescent COVID-19. CDR3s include the opening cysteine and the closing phenylalanine or tryptophan. Each record gives: D gene, V gene, J gene, clone size, CDR3 DNA, CDR3 protein. D genes are given only for firm matches. Size tells how often a clone was seen (once, few, many) or the class of an expanded clone, and some rows leave it out.

.	TRBV19	TRBJ1-1	once	TGTGCCAGTAATAGGGGAATGGACACTGAAGCTTTCTTT	CASNRGMDTEAFF
TRBD1	TRBV6-6	TRBJ2-7	.	TGTGCCAGCAGTTTGACAGGGAAGTCCTACGAGCAGTACTTC	CASSLTGKSYEQYF
TRBD1	TRBV11-2	TRBJ2-1	.	TGTGCCAGCAGCTTATCCAAGGGGGCTTCCTACAATGAGCAGTTCTTC	CASSLSKGASYNEQFF
TRBD2	TRBV3-1/TRBV3-2	TRBJ2-5	.	TGTGCCAGCAGCAAACTAGCGAGCGAGACCCAGTACTTC	CASSKLASETQYF
TRBD2	TRBV7-6	TRBJ2-1	few	TGTGCCAGCAGCTTATTTGCGGGAGGGCCGTCTGAGCAGTTCTTC	CASSLFAGGPSEQFF
.	TRBV3-1/TRBV3-2	TRBJ2-7	.	TGTGCCAGCAGCCAAGACGGCACAGGGTTCCCCTACGAGCAGTACTTC	CASSQDGTGFPYEQYF
TRBD1	TRBV4-2	TRBJ2-3	.	TGTGCCAGCGGGCGCCCCGGGGACAGGGTTGCAGATACGCAGTATTTT	CASGRPGDRVADTQYF
.	TRBV30	TRBJ1-3	.	TGTGCCTGGAGTGGTGTTAGGACACCAGGGGCTGGAAACACCATATATTTT	CAWSGVRTPGAGNTIYF
TRBD1	TRBV9	TRBJ2-1	.	TGTGCCAGCAGCGTCTCAGGGGGCCACTCCTACAATGAGCAGTTCTTC	CASSVSGGHSYNEQFF
.	TRBV6-4	TRBJ1-1	.	TGTGCCAGCAGCCAGGGGCGCGGCACTGAAGCTTTCTTT	CASSQGRGTEAFF
TRBD2	TRBV7-9	TRBJ2-1	.	TGTGCCAGCAGCTCAGCCCAACCGGGGGGGGGTGGTGAGCAGTTCTTC	CASSSAQPGGGGEQFF
TRBD2	TRBV27	TRBJ2-1	.	TGTGCCAGCAGTTTATCGGCCGTGCTAGCGGGAGAGCAGTTCTTC	CASSLSAVLAGEQFF
.	TRBV25-1	TRBJ1-3	few	TGTGCCAGCAGTGATCCCCGGGGTTCCTCTGGAAACACCATATATTTT	CASSDPRGSSGNTIYF
.	TRBV6-5	TRBJ2-2	few	TGTGCCAGCAGCGTCGTGGAGCGAGGCGGGGAGCTGTTTTTT	CASSVVERGGELFF
TRBD2	TRBV27	TRBJ2-3	.	TGTGCCAGCAGTCCGAGACTAGCGGGAGGGCCTCATACGCAGTATTTT	CASSPRLAGGPHTQYF
.	TRBV19	TRBJ1-5	few	TGTGCCAGTATGAGACATCCACAGCCCCAGCATTTT	CASMRHPQPQHF
.	TRBV11-2	TRBJ2-3	.	TGTGCCAGCGCTAGGGGAAGTAGGACAGTAGCAGATACGCAGTATTTT	CASARGSRTVADTQYF
TRBD2	TRBV7-2	TRBJ2-3	.	TGTGCCAGCAGCTTAGGGCCAGCGGGGGGAGATACGCAGTATTTT	CASSLGPAGGDTQYF
TRBD2	TRBV11-3	TRBJ2-1	few	TGTGCCAGCAGCTTCTCTAGCGGGGGGGTCAATGAGCAGTTCTTC	CASSFSSGGVNEQFF
.	TRBV29-1	TRBJ2-4	once	TGCAGCGTTGTTCCCTCTAGGACAGTAAACATTCAGTACTTC	CSVVPSRTVNIQYF
TRBD1	TRBV27	TRBJ2-7	many	TGTGCCAGCAGGTATACAGGGGGCTACGAGCAGTACTTC	CASRYTGGYEQYF
.	TRBV3-1/TRBV3-2	TRBJ1-2	.	TGTGCCAGCAGCCAAGACCCGGTCTATGGCTACACCTTC	CASSQDPVYGYTF
.	TRBV5-1	TRBJ1-1	once	TGCGCCAGCAGCTTGGGGGGAGAGAACACTGAAGCTTTCTTT	CASSLGGENTEAFF
.	TRBV3-1/TRBV3-2	TRBJ1-2	once	TGTGCCAGCAAGGGGACAAGAAGGTACTATGGCTACACCTTC	CASKGTRRYYGYTF
TRBD2	TRBV15	TRBJ2-1	.	TGTGCCACCAGCAGAGTAGCGGGTAGCTATGAGCAGTTCTTC	CATSRVAGSYEQFF
TRBD1	TRBV5-1	TRBJ1-2	.	TGCGCCAGCAGCTTGCCGGACAGGGGTAACTATGGCTACACCTTC	CASSLPDRGNYGYTF
.	TRBV30	TRBJ1-1	.	TGTGCCTGGGTGGGGAGGGGAGCTTTCTTT	CAWVGRGAFF
.	TRBV7-9	TRBJ2-5	.	TGTGCCAGCAGTACGACTAGTGGTGTTGAGACCCAGTACTTC	CASSTTSGVETQYF
.	TRBV5-1	TRBJ1-1	.	TGCGCCAGCAGGATTTCGGGCAGGGAAGGTTCTGAAGCTTTCTTT	CASRISGREGSEAFF
.	TRBV5-4	TRBJ2-6	.	TGTGCCAGCAGTCCAGGGGTCTCTGGGGCCAACGTCCTGACTTTC	CASSPGVSGANVLTF
TRBD1	TRBV5-1	TRBJ1-1	.	TGCGCCAGCAGCGTAATGACAGGGGGTGGCACTGAAGCTTTCTTT	CASSVMTGGGTEAFF
.	TRBV4-1	TRBJ1-6	once	TGCGCCAGCAGCCAAGACACGAGCTCCTATAATTCACCCCTCCACTTT	CASSQDTSSYNSPLHF
.	TRBV29-1	TRBJ2-3	.	TGCAGCGTTGAAGGGCAGGCTGAGACAACAGATACGCAGTATTTT	CSVEGQAETTDTQYF
.	TRBV5-1	TRBJ1-1	once	TGCGCCAGCAGCTTAGATTCCGGGAGGCAAGCTTTCTTT	CASSLDSGRQAFF
TRBD2	TRBV4-3	TRBJ2-3	.	TGCGCCAGCAGCCAAGATGTACCCGGGGGGGCCATAGGGGATACGCAGTATTTT	CASSQDVPGGAIGDTQYF
.	TRBV7-9	TRBJ2-2	.	TGTGCCAGCAGATTCTCGAACACCGGGGAGCTGTTTTTT	CASRFSNTGELFF
.	TRBV6-1	TRBJ2-3	.	TGTGCCAGCAGTGAACAGGGTATCACAGATACGCAGTATTTT	CASSEQGITDTQYF
.	TRBV7-2	TRBJ1-2	.	TGTGCCAGCAGCTTGGCAGAATGGGGGGTTGGCTACACCTTC	CASSLAEWGVGYTF
.	TRBV6-4	TRBJ1-2	.	TGTGCCAGCAGTGACGGTCGGGGTCTGGGCTATGGCTACACCTTC	CASSDGRGLGYGYTF
TRBD1	TRBV10-3	TRBJ1-1	.	TGTGCCATCAGTGATTCCGGGACAGCTGACACTGAAGCTTTCTTT	CAISDSGTADTEAFF
TRBD2	TRBV19	TRBJ2-7	.	TGTGCCAGTAGTGTCGGAAGCGGGGGAGTCTACGAGCAGTACTTC	CASSVGSGGVYEQYF
.	TRBV5-6	TRBJ1-2	few	TGTGCCAGCAGCCGAGAGACTTACCTTGAAAATGGCTACACCTTC	CASSRETYLENGYTF
.	TRBV9	TRBJ1-1	.	TGTGCCAGCAGCCCGGGAGAACTGCACACTGAAGCTTTCTTT	CASSPGELHTEAFF
TRBD1	TRBV24-1	TRBJ2-3	.	TGTGCCACCAGTGGCCCCGGGACAGTAGACACAGATACGCAGTATTTT	CATSGPGTVDTDTQYF
.	TRBV5-6	TRBJ1-4	.	TGTGCCAGCAGCTTGATCCGCGGAGAAAAACTGTTTTTT	CASSLIRGEKLFF
TRBD1	TRBV30	TRBJ1-6	.	TGTGCCTACCGGGACAGACGGTATAATTCACCCCTCCACTTT	CAYRDRRYNSPLHF
TRBD1	TRBV19	TRBJ1-3	.	TGTGCCAGTAGTATCAGGGACAGCCACTCTGGAAACACCATATATTTT	CASSIRDSHSGNTIYF
TRBD1	TRBV5-1	TRBJ2-5	.	TGCGCCAGCAGCAGAGGGACAGGGCAAGAGACCCAGTACTTC	CASSRGTGQETQYF